This passage covers 20 T cell receptor beta chains from one sample sequenced in a study of response to subunit inactivated influenza vaccine. A single record per CDR3 protein comes from TCRdb applying MiXCR to the RT-PCR reads. The table records 500,000 to 600,000 distinct CDR3 sequences, under 9% of them present only once. This sample comprised PBMCs from blood, obtained less than 30 months after vaccination. These receptors all come from a man aged 50-75 years who received an inactivated influenza vaccine.

This clonotype was counted many times. The V call is TRBV29-1, the J call TRBJ2-7, with 7 bases aligning to TRBD2. With 7 bases clipped from V and 0 bases from J, the junction kept 3 bases outside the gene matches. CDR3 length: 12 amino acids. Germline V gene lookup returns CDR1 SQVTM and CDR2 ANQGSEA. CDR3 amino acids: CSASGTSYEQYF. The CDR3 DNA follows: TGCAGCGCTAGCGGAACCTCCTACGAGCAGTACTTC.

The DNA of the CDR3 is TGTGCCAGCAGCTTAGATGGTCTAGCGGGTCAGACCCAGTACTTC. It specifies CASSLDGLAGQTQYF. The J gene is TRBJ2-5, the V gene TRBV11-2; 8 bases are shared with TRBD2. The germline CDR1 and CDR2 sequences are SGHAT and FQNNGV. J gave up 6 bases and V 0 bases, and 6 bases lay outside the gene matches. CDR3 size: 15 residues.

This clonotype appeared many times. The chain carries TRBV12-3 or TRBV12-4 and TRBJ1-2; D is possibly TRBD1 (6 bases). Trimming removed 4 bases at V and 8 bases at J, with 20 bases between. This CDR3 region has 15 residues. The CDR3 loop reads CASSSVQDRGGGYTF. Written as DNA, the CDR3 is TGTGCCAGCAGTTCCGTACAGGACAGAGGAGGAGGCTACACCTTC.

CDR3 bases: TGCAGTGCTAGAAGAGCGGGATTGACCCCAGATACGCAGTATTTT. Translated: CSARRAGLTPDTQYF. The chain joins TRBV20-1 to TRBJ2-3, with TRBD2 matching over 7 bases. Germline V CDR1 and CDR2: DFQATT, SNEGSKA (reference sequence). V lost 2 bases, J lost 4 bases, and 9 bases stayed unmatched. The CDR3 runs to 15 residues.

Details on this clonotype: Given a much more abundant clone one base away, this may be a read error. This chain links TRBV20-1 with TRBJ2-1, with D hard to call. CDR1 and CDR2 from the germline V gene are DFQATT and SNEGSKA (reference sequence). The CDR3 totals 16 residues. The CDR3 sequence is CCAPHPLASSYNEQFF. The CDR3 bases are TGCTGTGCTCCTCACCCATTGGCGAGCTCCTACAATGAGCAGTTCTTC.

This clonotype was seen a few times. The chain employs TRBV4-2 and TRBJ2-5; D is unclear. The CDR3 is made up of 13 amino acids. Trimming shortened V by 0 bases and J by 7 bases, and 9 bases separated the two germline ends. Germline values: CDR1 LGHNA, CDR2 YNFKEQ. CDR3 coding DNA: TGTGCCAGCAGCCAAGATCGAATAGGGACCCAGTACTTC. As protein: CASSQDRIGTQYF.

The rearrangement uses TRBV5-1 and TRBJ2-1; 9 positions match TRBD1. J lost 8 bases, V lost 4 bases, and 10 bases had no gene match. The CDR3 covers 15 residues. Germline lookup yields CDR1 SGHRS and CDR2 YFSETQ. CDR3 loop: CASSLSGTGYDEQFF. DNA for the CDR3: TGCGCCAGCAGCCTCTCCGGGACAGGGTACGATGAGCAGTTCTTC. Supplemented by reference TRBV5-1 and TRBJ2-1, the full variable domain reads KAGVTQTPRYLIKTRGQQVTLSCSPISGHRSVSWYQQTPGQGLQFLFEYFSETQRNKGNFPGRFSGRQFSNSRSEMNVSTLELGDSALYLCASSLSGTGYDEQFFGPGTRLTVL.

This clonotype has just a few counts. The chain has TRBV6-2 or TRBV6-3 and TRBJ1-1; D may be TRBD1 (5 bases). The germline V and J ends were trimmed by 0 bases and 4 bases, with 21 bases remaining between them. CDR1 is MNHEY, CDR2 SVGEGT, per germline. This CDR3 comprises 18 residues. CDR3 sequence reads: CASSYSGQGNFIFTEAFF. DNA for the CDR3: TGTGCCAGCAGTTACTCCGGACAAGGGAATTTTATTTTCACTGAAGCTTTCTTT.

This clonotype turned up a few times. The rearrangement links TRBV28 to TRBJ2-6; D remains unclear. This CDR3 contains 16 residues. The germline V and J ends were trimmed by 7 bases and 0 bases, with 13 bases remaining between them. The germline V gene has CDR1 MDHEN and CDR2 SYDVKM. The chain's CDR3 is CASTPLRFSGANVLTF. The CDR3, as DNA: TGTGCCAGCACCCCATTGCGGTTCTCTGGGGCCAACGTCCTGACTTTC.

This chain uses TRBV5-1 with TRBJ1-3; D call uncertain. The CDR3 runs 15 residues. Per germline, CDR1 SGHRS and CDR2 YFSETQ. V dropped 2 bases and J dropped 2 bases, with 11 bases sitting between them. The CDR3 DNA reads TGCGCCAGCAGCTTTGCAAATTTCACTGGAAACACCATATATTTT. It yields the protein CASSFANFTGNTIYF.

This clonotype was counted between two and nine times. The chain recombines TRBV7-2 with TRBJ2-5, with D uncertain. The V end lost 0 bases, the J end lost 2 bases, and 7 bases lay between the germline ends. Germline lookup yields CDR1 SGHTA and CDR2 FQGNSA. The CDR3 loop spans 14 amino acids. For the CDR3, the DNA is TGTGCCAGCAGCTTAGCGCCGGAGCAAGAGACCCAGTACTTC. Amino acid sequence: CASSLAPEQETQYF.

This clonotype was counted at least ten times. The chain links TRBV12-3 or TRBV12-4 to TRBJ2-1, with a tentative D call TRBD1 (5 bases). The CDR3 runs to 14 residues. V was trimmed by 6 bases and J by 0 bases, leaving 9 bases between them. CDR3 DNA sequence: TGTGCCAGCAGAGGAGACAGCTCCTACAATGAGCAGTTCTTC. This gives the protein CASRGDSSYNEQFF.

The rearrangement links TRBV12-3 or TRBV12-4 to TRBJ2-1, with D unclear. V lost 3 bases, J lost 4 bases, and 10 bases lay in between. There are 14 residues in the CDR3. CDR3 bases: TGTGCCAGCAGTTTGGAGCAGCAATACAATGAGCAGTTCTTC. As protein: CASSLEQQYNEQFF.

This clonotype was seen a handful of times. The rearrangement joins TRBV6-5 to TRBJ2-1, with 14 bases fitting TRBD2. Losses at the gene ends were 2 bases for V and 10 bases for J; bases not matched to a gene: 13. The CDR3 runs 18 residues. The germline CDR1 and CDR2 sequences are MNHEY and SVGAGI. The DNA for the CDR3 is TGTGCCAGCAGTTACCACATAGCCGGGACTAGCGGGAGAGGGGAGCAGTTCTTC. Its translation is CASSYHIAGTSGRGEQFF.

The genes are TRBV12-3 or TRBV12-4 and TRBJ2-7, with TRBD1 matching over 9 bases. The CDR3 runs to 15 residues. Unmatched junction bases numbered 6, after V lost 2 bases and J lost 4 bases. The CDR3 DNA reads TGTGCCAGCAGTTTAATAACAGGGGGCAGGTACGAGCAGTACTTC. Translated, it gives CASSLITGGRYEQYF.

The chain uses TRBV13 and TRBJ2-2; D remains ambiguous. This CDR3 has 13 amino acids. Germline loops: CDR1 PRHDT, CDR2 FYEKMQ (reference sequence). V lost 1 base and J 6 bases, leaving 6 bases between the germline ends. CDR3 sequence (DNA): TGTGCCAGCAGCTTAGCCGTAGCCGGGGAGCTGTTTTTT. Encoded protein: CASSLAVAGELFF. Complete variable domain (other parts from reference TRBV13 and TRBJ2-2): AAGVIQSPRHLIKEKRETATLKCYPIPRHDTVYWYQQGPGQDPQFLISFYEKMQSDKGSIPDRFSAQQFSDYHSELNMSSLELGDSALYFCASSLAVAGELFFGEGSRLTVL.

This clonotype was seen repeatedly, ten times or more. The rearrangement links TRBV20-1 to TRBJ2-1; 12 bases are shared with TRBD2. CDR1 DFQATT and CDR2 SNEGSKA come from the germline V gene (reference sequence). This CDR3 spans 12 amino acids. Written as DNA, the CDR3 is TGCAGGACCGGACTAGCGGGATCGGAGCAGTTCTTC. As protein: CRTGLAGSEQFF.

The CDR3 DNA reads TGTGCCAGCAGTTACTCCGCTAGCGGGGGGGCGGATCCACCAAACATTCAGTACTTC. It translates to CASSYSASGGADPPNIQYF. J is TRBJ2-4 and V is TRBV6-2 or TRBV6-3; 12 bases agree with TRBD2. The CDR3 runs 19 residues. Trimming cost V 0 bases and J 6 bases; bases outside gene matches: 12. Germline V CDR1 and CDR2: MNHEY, SVGEGT.

The CDR3 sequence is CSARDWSQETQYF. CDR3 coding DNA: TGCAGTGCTAGAGATTGGAGCCAAGAGACCCAGTACTTC. The V call is TRBV20-1, the J call TRBJ2-5, with D uncertain. V was pared by 0 bases and J by 1 base, with 6 bases between. This CDR3 has 13 residues. Per the germline V gene, CDR1 is DFQATT and CDR2 is SNEGSKA (reference sequence).

This clonotype has more than one count but fewer than ten. The chain has TRBV4-2 and TRBJ2-5, with 13 bases lining up with TRBD2. Germline CDR1 reads LGHNA; CDR2 reads YNFKEQ. There are 16 residues in the CDR3. The V segment lost 5 bases and the J segment 2 bases; nucleotides outside the gene matches: 5. The CDR3 spells CASSGGLAGIQETQYF. The CDR3 bases are TGTGCCAGCAGCGGGGGACTAGCGGGGATACAAGAGACCCAGTACTTC.